Sequencing of this T cell receptor beta chain was carried out in a study of T cell responses to AZD1222 COVID-19 vaccine. Overall study results and limits: Dominant CD4 TCR responses targeted spike regions 160-218 and 743-854.

Libraries were prepared by immunoSEQ multiplex PCR; TCRdb keeps only in-frame clonotypes and omits some of them. The table lists approximately 110,000 clones, 85% of them singletons. Remarks on this clone: The target antigen is unknown.

The junction had 4 bases not matched to a gene; V was cut back by 8 bases and J by 6 bases. The CDR3 runs to 14 residues. Germline-derived CDR1 and CDR2 are MNHEY and SMNVEV (reference sequence). This clonotype was obtained from an adult who received the AZD1222 COVID-19 vaccine. The V gene is TRBV27, the J gene TRBJ2-2; 12 bases line up with TRBD2. Specimen: peripheral blood, collected 28 days after the second AZD1222 dose. This CDR3 is CASQRTSGAGELFF. The CDR3 coding sequence is TGTGCCAGCCAGAGGACTAGCGGGGCCGGGGAGCTGTTTTTT.